These T cell receptor beta chains were read from a single sample in a study of CD8 T cells in Susac syndrome. In TCRdb, the immunoSEQ multiplex PCR reads were re-called with MiXCR into one record per CDR3 protein. The sample yields about 150,000 distinct CDR3 sequences, 95% to 97% seen once. The sample comprised CD4+ T cells from PBMCs. These receptors originate from a human donor with Susac syndrome. Both conserved end residues are part of each CDR3. The D gene is left open where the match is weak. Size tells how often a clone was seen (once, few, many) or the class of an expanded clone, and some rows leave it out.

clone size: NA; D gene: NA; V gene: TRBV7-9; J gene: TRBJ2-1; CDR3 DNA: TGTGCCAGCAGCTTGGACAACCTTGAGCAGTTCTTC; CDR3 protein: CASSLDNLEQFF
clone size: NA; D gene: NA; V gene: TRBV5-1; J gene: TRBJ2-3; CDR3 DNA: TGCGCCAGCAGTCCGGCGGCCGCAGATACGCAGTATTTT; CDR3 protein: CASSPAAADTQYF
clone size: NA; D gene: TRBD1; V gene: TRBV12-3/TRBV12-4; J gene: TRBJ2-2; CDR3 DNA: TGTGCCAGCAGTTTCCCGGACAGGGGACCCGGGGAGCTGTTTTTT; CDR3 protein: CASSFPDRGPGELFF
clone size: NA; D gene: NA; V gene: TRBV30; J gene: TRBJ1-1; CDR3 DNA: TGTGCCTGGAGTGTAATGGTGAACACTGAAGCTTTCTTT; CDR3 protein: CAWSVMVNTEAFF
clone size: NA; D gene: TRBD2; V gene: TRBV28; J gene: TRBJ2-6; CDR3 DNA: TGTGCCAGCAGTTCCCCGATGGGTGGTGCTAGCGGGAGTACTCCTGGGGCCAACGTCCTGACTTTC; CDR3 protein: CASSSPMGGASGSTPGANVLTF
clone size: NA; D gene: TRBD1; V gene: TRBV24-1; J gene: TRBJ2-1; CDR3 DNA: TGTGCCACCAGTGATTCGACAGGGGGTCAGCCGTTCTTC; CDR3 protein: CATSDSTGGQPFF
clone size: NA; D gene: NA; V gene: TRBV15; J gene: TRBJ2-6; CDR3 DNA: TGTGCCACCAGCCCCCAGGAGTACTCTGGGGCCAACGTCCTGACTTTC; CDR3 protein: CATSPQEYSGANVLTF
clone size: NA; D gene: NA; V gene: TRBV27; J gene: TRBJ2-1; CDR3 DNA: TGTGCCAGCAGTTTGCGGGTGGGGGTACCCAGCGACAATGAGCAGTTCTTC; CDR3 protein: CASSLRVGVPSDNEQFF
clone size: NA; D gene: TRBD1; V gene: TRBV6-6; J gene: TRBJ2-4; CDR3 DNA: TGTGCCAGCAGTTCGGCACAGGGGCCCAAAAACATTCAGTACTTC; CDR3 protein: CASSSAQGPKNIQYF
clone size: NA; D gene: NA; V gene: TRBV2; J gene: TRBJ1-2; CDR3 DNA: TGTGCCAGCAGTGATACGACAGCTAACTATGGCTACACCTTC; CDR3 protein: CASSDTTANYGYTF
clone size: NA; D gene: NA; V gene: TRBV5-1; J gene: TRBJ2-7; CDR3 DNA: TGCGCCAGCAGCTTCTCGTATGTGCAGTACTTC; CDR3 protein: CASSFSYVQYF
clone size: NA; D gene: TRBD2; V gene: TRBV27; J gene: TRBJ2-1; CDR3 DNA: TGTGCCAGCAGTTTAAGAGTTCGGTTAGGGAGGGACAATGAGCAGTTCTTC; CDR3 protein: CASSLRVRLGRDNEQFF
clone size: NA; D gene: NA; V gene: TRBV2; J gene: TRBJ1-2; CDR3 DNA: TGTGCCAGCACCCAAACTCGGAAGATAGCGACCTTC; CDR3 protein: CASTQTRKIATF
clone size: NA; D gene: TRBD2; V gene: TRBV2; J gene: TRBJ2-3; CDR3 DNA: TGTGCCAGCAGTGCCGGGACTATAGGTACGCAGTATTTT; CDR3 protein: CASSAGTIGTQYF
clone size: NA; D gene: NA; V gene: TRBV2; J gene: TRBJ2-1; CDR3 DNA: TGTGCCAGCAGTGAATGGGGGACCTACAATGAGCAGTTCTTC; CDR3 protein: CASSEWGTYNEQFF
clone size: NA; D gene: NA; V gene: TRBV3-1; J gene: TRBJ1-5; CDR3 DNA: TGTGCCAGCAGCCAAGATCCATGGCAGCCCCAGCATTTT; CDR3 protein: CASSQDPWQPQHF
clone size: NA; D gene: TRBD2; V gene: TRBV10-3; J gene: TRBJ2-1; CDR3 DNA: TGTGCCATCAGGGGACTAGCCAAGCAGTTCTTC; CDR3 protein: CAIRGLAKQFF
clone size: once; D gene: NA; V gene: TRBV12-3/TRBV12-4; J gene: TRBJ2-1; CDR3 DNA: TGTGCCAGCAGCCTTGCGGGCGCCCGACAGCGCTACAATGAGCAGTTCTTC; CDR3 protein: CASSLAGARQRYNEQFF
clone size: once; D gene: NA; V gene: TRBV2; J gene: TRBJ1-5; CDR3 DNA: TGTGCCAGCAGCATTGACAGGAGTAGCAATCAGCCCCAGCATTTT; CDR3 protein: CASSIDRSSNQPQHF
clone size: NA; D gene: NA; V gene: TRBV15; J gene: TRBJ2-3; CDR3 DNA: TGTGCCACCAGCAAAAGCGGGTGGACAGATACGCAGTATTTT; CDR3 protein: CATSKSGWTDTQYF
clone size: once; D gene: NA; V gene: TRBV6-2/TRBV6-3; J gene: TRBJ2-2; CDR3 DNA: TGTGCCAGCAGTTATTCGACACAGATCACGAACACCGGGGAGCTGTTTTTT; CDR3 protein: CASSYSTQITNTGELFF
clone size: NA; D gene: NA; V gene: TRBV10-2; J gene: TRBJ2-7; CDR3 DNA: TGCGCCAGCAGTGAACTAGACTACGAGCAGTACTTC; CDR3 protein: CASSELDYEQYF
clone size: NA; D gene: NA; V gene: TRBV4-1; J gene: TRBJ1-5; CDR3 DNA: TGCGCCAGCAGCCAAGATTGGGGGAGCAATCAGCCCCAGCATTTT; CDR3 protein: CASSQDWGSNQPQHF
clone size: NA; D gene: TRBD1; V gene: TRBV5-1; J gene: TRBJ1-4; CDR3 DNA: TGCGCCAGCAGCTTGGCGCAGGGGGCAGGTGAAAAACTGTTTTTT; CDR3 protein: CASSLAQGAGEKLFF
clone size: NA; D gene: TRBD1; V gene: TRBV24-1; J gene: TRBJ2-2; CDR3 DNA: TGTGCCACCAGTGACTCCGACAGGGATGGCGGGGAGCTGTTTTTT; CDR3 protein: CATSDSDRDGGELFF
clone size: NA; D gene: TRBD2; V gene: TRBV3-1; J gene: TRBJ2-1; CDR3 DNA: TGTGCCAGCAGCCAAGAGGTCCCTAGCGGGCTCTACAATGAGCAGTTCTTC; CDR3 protein: CASSQEVPSGLYNEQFF
clone size: NA; D gene: NA; V gene: TRBV28; J gene: TRBJ2-7; CDR3 DNA: TGTGCCAGCAGTCTGCCGACAGCCTACGAGCAGTACTTC; CDR3 protein: CASSLPTAYEQYF
clone size: NA; D gene: NA; V gene: TRBV12-5; J gene: TRBJ2-1; CDR3 DNA: TGTGCTAGTGGTCCCCCCGGAGTGCCCACTAGCGAGCAGTTCTTC; CDR3 protein: CASGPPGVPTSEQFF
clone size: NA; D gene: NA; V gene: TRBV2; J gene: TRBJ2-5; CDR3 DNA: TGTGCCAGCACCCGCCGACAGGTTCGGATAGGAGAGACCCAGTACTTC; CDR3 protein: CASTRRQVRIGETQYF
clone size: once; D gene: NA; V gene: TRBV29-1; J gene: TRBJ1-4; CDR3 DNA: TGCAGCGTTGTGGTGTCGGCTGAAAAACTGTTTTTT; CDR3 protein: CSVVVSAEKLFF
clone size: once; D gene: NA; V gene: TRBV9; J gene: TRBJ2-1; CDR3 DNA: TGTGCCAGCAGCCCGGAATCAGGGGGGTGGTACAATGAGCAGTTCTTC; CDR3 protein: CASSPESGGWYNEQFF
clone size: NA; D gene: TRBD1; V gene: TRBV15; J gene: TRBJ1-4; CDR3 DNA: TGTGCCACCAGCAGAAAACAGGGGACCAATGAAAAACTGTTTTTT; CDR3 protein: CATSRKQGTNEKLFF
clone size: NA; D gene: NA; V gene: TRBV12-3/TRBV12-4; J gene: TRBJ1-1; CDR3 DNA: TGTGCGGCAGTACAAGGGAACACTGAAGCTTTCTTT; CDR3 protein: CAAVQGNTEAFF
clone size: NA; D gene: NA; V gene: TRBV30; J gene: TRBJ2-5; CDR3 DNA: TGTGCCTGGAGCGACAGTGTCGCGGTGGCCCAGTACTTC; CDR3 protein: CAWSDSVAVAQYF
clone size: NA; D gene: TRBD1; V gene: TRBV6-5; J gene: TRBJ2-1; CDR3 DNA: TGTGCCAGCACTCCGGGGGGGACAGGGGTCGATGAGCAGTTCTTC; CDR3 protein: CASTPGGTGVDEQFF
clone size: NA; D gene: NA; V gene: TRBV20-1; J gene: TRBJ2-1; CDR3 DNA: TGCAGTGCTAAAGGCGGAGTGGGGTCGGACAATGAGCAGTTCTTC; CDR3 protein: CSAKGGVGSDNEQFF
clone size: NA; D gene: NA; V gene: TRBV7-2; J gene: TRBJ2-5; CDR3 DNA: TGTGCCAGCAGTTCGGAAGAGACGGGGACCCAGTACTTC; CDR3 protein: CASSSEETGTQYF
clone size: NA; D gene: NA; V gene: TRBV21-1; J gene: TRBJ2-3; CDR3 DNA: TGTGCCAGCAGCAAACAGATGGGACGAGCCACAGATACGCAGTATTTT; CDR3 protein: CASSKQMGRATDTQYF
clone size: NA; D gene: NA; V gene: TRBV6-1; J gene: TRBJ2-5; CDR3 DNA: TGTGCCAGCAGTGTCCTCCAGGAGACCCAGTACTTC; CDR3 protein: CASSVLQETQYF
clone size: once; D gene: NA; V gene: TRBV2; J gene: TRBJ2-7; CDR3 DNA: TGTGCCTACCTCAGGGGGGTCACCTCCGAGCAGTACTTC; CDR3 protein: CAYLRGVTSEQYF
clone size: NA; D gene: NA; V gene: TRBV5-4; J gene: TRBJ2-1; CDR3 DNA: TGTGCCAGCAGCTTTGCTACCCCCCCCAATGAGCAGTTCTTC; CDR3 protein: CASSFATPPNEQFF
clone size: NA; D gene: NA; V gene: TRBV7-2; J gene: TRBJ1-5; CDR3 DNA: TGTGCCAGCAGCCCGCAGCGCGGACAGCCCCAGCATTTT; CDR3 protein: CASSPQRGQPQHF
clone size: NA; D gene: TRBD1; V gene: TRBV30; J gene: TRBJ2-7; CDR3 DNA: TGTGCCTGGAGTGCGGACAGGGGAGGCGAGCAGTACTTC; CDR3 protein: CAWSADRGGEQYF
clone size: NA; D gene: TRBD1; V gene: TRBV7-8; J gene: TRBJ1-2; CDR3 DNA: TGTGCCAGCAGCTCCCGGTTGGGACAGGGGCTTATTGGCTACACCTTC; CDR3 protein: CASSSRLGQGLIGYTF
clone size: NA; D gene: NA; V gene: TRBV2; J gene: TRBJ2-1; CDR3 DNA: TGTGCCAGTCGCGTAGTTTCCTACAATGAGCAGTTCTTC; CDR3 protein: CASRVVSYNEQFF
clone size: NA; D gene: NA; V gene: TRBV12-5; J gene: TRBJ2-2; CDR3 DNA: TGTGCTAGTGGTTTAGGGCCGGGGGAGCTGTTTTTT; CDR3 protein: CASGLGPGELFF
clone size: NA; D gene: TRBD2; V gene: TRBV11-3; J gene: TRBJ2-7; CDR3 DNA: TGTGCCAGCAGCCCCGAAGGGAGGGGCGAGCAGTACTTC; CDR3 protein: CASSPEGRGEQYF
clone size: NA; D gene: NA; V gene: TRBV5-4; J gene: TRBJ2-1; CDR3 DNA: TGTGCCAGCAGGCCGGGTCCAAAACTCGGTGAGCAGTTCTTC; CDR3 protein: CASRPGPKLGEQFF
clone size: NA; D gene: TRBD2; V gene: TRBV11-2; J gene: TRBJ2-2; CDR3 DNA: TGTGCCAGCAGCTTATACCCGGCTAGCGGGAGCGTTGGCACCGGGGAGCTGTTTTTT; CDR3 protein: CASSLYPASGSVGTGELFF
clone size: NA; D gene: TRBD1; V gene: TRBV28; J gene: TRBJ1-1; CDR3 DNA: TGTGCCGCCCGGGACAGTAAGAACACTGAAGCTTTCTTT; CDR3 protein: CAARDSKNTEAFF
clone size: NA; D gene: NA; V gene: TRBV10-3; J gene: TRBJ2-5; CDR3 DNA: TGTGCCATCAGTGAGTCTAGCGGAAGGGACCAAGAGACCCAGTACTTC; CDR3 protein: CAISESSGRDQETQYF
clone size: NA; D gene: TRBD1; V gene: TRBV2; J gene: TRBJ2-2; CDR3 DNA: TGTGCCAGCATGCAGGGGGCAACGAGCACCGGGGAGCTGTTTTTT; CDR3 protein: CASMQGATSTGELFF
clone size: NA; D gene: NA; V gene: TRBV7-9; J gene: TRBJ2-4; CDR3 DNA: TGTGCCAGCAGCTCCCCAGGGGAGAGGGACAAAAACATTCAGTACTTC; CDR3 protein: CASSSPGERDKNIQYF
clone size: NA; D gene: NA; V gene: TRBV7-9; J gene: TRBJ2-2; CDR3 DNA: TGTGCCAGCAGTCCTCGGTTTGCGGCTGACACCGGGGAGCTGTTTTTT; CDR3 protein: CASSPRFAADTGELFF
clone size: NA; D gene: NA; V gene: TRBV3-1; J gene: TRBJ1-2; CDR3 DNA: TGTGCCAGCAGCCGGGGCCAGGGTGGAGGCTACACCTTC; CDR3 protein: CASSRGQGGGYTF
clone size: NA; D gene: NA; V gene: TRBV25-1; J gene: TRBJ1-1; CDR3 DNA: TGTGCCAGCAGTGAACTAAGGGAAGCTTTCTTT; CDR3 protein: CASSELREAFF